These 27 T cell receptor beta chains were all obtained from the same sample, sequenced in a study of shared clonotypes between healthy human individuals. TCRdb keeps only in-frame clones here, not all; method: immunoSEQ multiplex PCR. The table shows some 2,000,000 clones, with about 95% occurring only once. The naive CD8 subset, CD45RO-negative cells positively selected for CCR7, excluded terminally differentiated effector memory CD45RA+ cells. Sample: naive CD8+ T cells sorted from blood. The receptors originated from a man younger than 35 in good health.

In nucleotides, the CDR3 is TGTGCCTGGAGCCATCAGGGTAAGGCCTTCTACAATGAGCAGTTCTTC. It codes for CAWSHQGKAFYNEQFF. The chain has TRBV30 and TRBJ2-1; tentative D call: TRBD1 (5 bases). Germline values: CDR1 GTSNPN, CDR2 SVGIG (reference sequence). The CDR3 extends over 16 amino acids. V was shortened by 3 bases and J by 3 bases, with 18 bases between the two germline ends. Together with reference TRBV30 and TRBJ2-1, the CDR3 gives the full variable domain: SQTIHQWPATLVQPVGSPLSLECTVEGTSNPNLYWYRQAAGRGLQLLFYSVGIGQISSEVPQNLSASRPQDRQFILSSKKLLLSDSGFYLCAWSHQGKAFYNEQFFGPGTRLTVL.

The chain links TRBV9 to TRBJ1-1; unclear D gene. Germline loops: CDR1 SGDLS, CDR2 YYNGEE. The CDR3 runs to 14 residues. V dropped 4 bases and J dropped 11 bases, with 21 bases sitting between them. CDR3 protein: CASSSDLGSAVAFF. CDR3 DNA: TGTGCCAGCAGCAGTGACCTGGGGTCGGCGGTGGCTTTCTTT.

CDR3 residues: CASSQDILSGVLYEQYF. In DNA, the CDR3 is TGTGCCAGCAGCCAAGACATATTATCAGGGGTTTTGTACGAGCAGTACTTC. The genes are TRBV14 and TRBJ2-7; D may be TRBD1 (6 bases). V lost 0 bases and J lost 4, with 19 bases in between. The CDR3 sequence is 17 residues long. CDR1 is SGHDN, CDR2 FVKESK, per germline.

The chain joins TRBV11-2 to TRBJ2-5; D is unresolved. The CDR3 runs to 13 residues. Germline-derived CDR1 and CDR2 are SGHAT and FQNNGV. V was trimmed by 5 bases and J by 5 bases, leaving 12 bases between them. CDR3 residues: CASSTPVDETQYF. In DNA, the CDR3 is TGTGCCAGCAGCACCCCAGTTGACGAGACCCAGTACTTC. Filled out from reference TRBV11-2 and TRBJ2-5, the complete variable domain reads EAGVAQSPRYKIIEKRQSVAFWCNPISGHATLYWYQQILGQGPKLLIQFQNNGVVDDSQLPKDRFSAERLKGVDSTLKIQPAKLEDSAVYLCASSTPVDETQYFGPGTRLLVL.

This rearrangement joins TRBV7-3 to TRBJ2-7; D gene ambiguous. Germline-derived CDR1 and CDR2 are SGHTA and FQGTGA. The length of the CDR3 is 13 residues. Trimming took 2 bases from V and 6 from J, leaving 11 bases between them. The CDR3 sequence is CASSLLQGGEQYF. The DNA of the CDR3 is TGTGCCAGCAGCTTACTTCAAGGTGGCGAGCAGTACTTC.

The rearrangement links TRBV6-5 to TRBJ2-7, with D possibly being TRBD1 (7 bases). V gave up 6 bases and J gave up 5 bases, with 17 bases separating them. CDR1 is MNHEY and CDR2 is SVGAGI in the germline V gene. This CDR3 has 14 amino acids. The CDR3 nucleotides read TGTGCCAGCAGCAACCACAGGGGAGGTGACGAGCAGTACTTC. It encodes CASSNHRGGDEQYF.

The chain is built from TRBV27 and TRBJ2-7; D call uncertain. The CDR3 contains 15 residues. CDR1 is MNHEY and CDR2 is SMNVEV in the germline V gene (reference sequence). The V end lost 3 bases, the J end lost 7 bases, and 19 bases lay between the germline ends. This CDR3 is CASSFLGSQRGEQYF. The CDR3 DNA sequence: TGTGCCAGCAGTTTTCTCGGGTCCCAGCGTGGGGAGCAGTACTTC.

The chain employs TRBV28 and TRBJ2-7; 9 nucleotides match TRBD1. Germline V CDR1 and CDR2: MDHEN, SYDVKM. CDR3 length: 15 residues. The V segment lost 6 bases and the J segment 1 base; nucleotides outside the gene matches: 7. The CDR3 loop reads CASREGTGRSYEQYF. The CDR3, as DNA: TGTGCCAGCAGGGAGGGGACAGGGCGGTCCTACGAGCAGTACTTC.

The CDR3 loop is CASGYTNSYNEQFF. The CDR3 DNA reads TGCGCCAGCGGGTATACTAATAGCTACAATGAGCAGTTCTTC. J is TRBJ2-1 and V is TRBV4-3; unclear D gene. The V end was cut by 8 bases, the J end by 3 bases, with 14 bases between. The CDR3 contains 14 residues. Germline lookup yields CDR1 LGHNA and CDR2 YSLEER.

This clone was seen once. The chain combines TRBV19 with TRBJ1-1; a weak D match, TRBD1 (5 bases). The CDR3 sequence is 12 residues long. V was shortened by 7 bases and J by 7 bases, with 13 bases between the two germline ends. Looked up from germline, CDR1 is LNHDA and CDR2 is SQIVND (reference sequence). The CDR3 DNA is TGTGCCAGTACCCAGGGAGGCAATGAAGCTTTCTTT. This gives the protein CASTQGGNEAFF.

The chain recombines TRBV4-3 with TRBJ2-7; D is ambiguous. CDR1 LGHNA and CDR2 YSLEER come from the germline V gene. This CDR3 has 15 residues. V lost 0 bases to trimming and J lost 0 bases, with 9 bases between them. The CDR3, as DNA: TGCGCCAGCAGCCAAGAGGTTTTTAGCTCCTACGAGCAGTACTTC. Residues: CASSQEVFSSYEQYF.

This chain connects TRBV27 to TRBJ1-2; tentative D call: TRBD1 (6 bases). The CDR3 has 15 amino acids. Germline-derived CDR1 and CDR2 are MNHEY and SMNVEV (reference sequence). The V gene lost 5 bases and the J gene lost 4 bases, with 17 bases spanning the gap. The chain's CDR3 is CASSLGAGTFYGYTF. CDR3 DNA sequence: TGTGCCAGCAGTCTTGGCGCCGGGACATTCTATGGCTACACCTTC.

This clone was detected once. Other DNA sequences within the sample encode an identical CDR3. The chain combines TRBV5-6 with TRBJ2-3; 7 bases align to TRBD1. CDR3 size: 14 residues. CDR1 is SGHDT, CDR2 YYEEEE, per germline. After removal of 0 bases from V and 4 bases from J, the junction contained 2 bases not matched to a gene. The CDR3, as DNA: TGTGCCAGCAGCTTGGTTCAGGGGGCAGATACGCAGTATTTT. This encodes CASSLVQGADTQYF.

V usage is TRBV6-4 and J usage is TRBJ2-1, with 14 bases identical to TRBD2. This CDR3 is built from 14 residues. CDR1 is MRHNA, CDR2 SNTAGT, per germline. The J segment lost 9 bases and the V segment lost 7 bases, leaving 5 bases of the junction unmatched. This CDR3 reads CASKGLAGVGEQFF. CDR3 bases: TGTGCCAGCAAGGGACTAGCGGGAGTCGGTGAGCAGTTCTTC.

The J gene is TRBJ1-2, the V gene TRBV2; D is possibly TRBD1 (5 bases). V was cut by 0 bases and J by 3 bases, with 14 bases left in between. The CDR3 length is 16 residues. The germline V gene encodes CDR1 SNHLY and CDR2 FYNNEI. The CDR3 region is CASSEARDASDYGYTF. For the CDR3, the DNA is TGTGCCAGCAGTGAAGCAAGGGACGCATCCGACTATGGCTACACCTTC.

V usage is TRBV4-3 and J usage is TRBJ2-7; 7 nucleotides align to TRBD2. Germline assignment: CDR1 LGHNA and CDR2 YSLEER. The CDR3 spans 15 residues. The ends lost 1 base at V and 3 bases at J; junction bases unmatched: 6. DNA for the CDR3: TGCGCCAGCAGCCAAGGGTCTAGCGGAGGCTACGAGCAGTACTTC. Translating it yields CASSQGSSGGYEQYF.

The sample holds one count of this clone. The chain joins TRBV29-1 to TRBJ2-7; 9 bases match TRBD1. V lost 6 bases to trimming and J lost 0 bases; unmatched junction nucleotides: 3. Germline V gene data show CDR1 as SQVTM and CDR2 as ANQGSEA. The CDR3 spans 13 residues. CDR3 nucleotides: TGCAGCGTGTCGACAGGGGGCTCCTACGAGCAGTACTTC. It codes for CSVSTGGSYEQYF.

The chain carries TRBV2 and TRBJ2-1; 8 nucleotides match TRBD1. The V gene end was trimmed by 6 bases and the J gene end by 5 bases; junction bases not matched to a gene: 9. Germline values: CDR1 SNHLY, CDR2 FYNNEI. This CDR3 is 15 amino acids long. The CDR3 DNA is TGTGCCAGCAGCCCGGTCAGGGGGCTCGACAATGAGCAGTTCTTC. Translation: CASSPVRGLDNEQFF.

The V call is TRBV2, the J call TRBJ2-1; D might be TRBD1 (6 bases). The CDR3 sequence is 15 residues long. V lost 2 bases and J 5 bases, leaving 13 bases between the germline ends. Germline V gives CDR1 SNHLY, CDR2 FYNNEI. CDR3 sequence (DNA): TGTGCCAGCAGTGAAATTCCAGGGGATGACAATGAGCAGTTCTTC. This codes for CASSEIPGDDNEQFF.

The rearrangement joins TRBV2 to TRBJ1-1; 8 positions match TRBD1. The V and J ends lost 6 bases and 1 base, in that order; junction bases with no gene match: 7. Germline V gene sequence: CDR1 SNHLY, CDR2 FYNNEI. The CDR3 contains 15 residues. The CDR3 reads CASRNRTGTNTEAFF. The CDR3 coding sequence is TGTGCCAGCAGGAATAGGACAGGGACGAACACTGAAGCTTTCTTT. The full variable domain, with the rest looked up from reference TRBV2 and TRBJ1-1, is EPEVTQTPSHQVTQMGQEVILRCVPISNHLYFYWYRQILGQKVEFLVSFYNNEISEKSEIFDDQFSVERPDGSNFTLKIRSTKLEDSAMYFCASRNRTGTNTEAFFGQGTRLTVV.

In the case of this clone: At the DNA level, this CDR3 is encoded by other sequences in the same sample as well. The chain recombines TRBV5-6 with TRBJ1-2, with D perhaps TRBD1 (5 bases). This CDR3 region has 13 residues. Trimming stripped 0 bases from V and 5 bases from J, with 8 bases between. Per germline, CDR1 SGHDT and CDR2 YYEEEE. The CDR3 reads CASSLGGAYGYTF. The CDR3 DNA reads TGTGCCAGCAGCTTGGGTGGGGCTTATGGCTACACCTTC.

This clone was seen only once. CDR3 protein: CASSLVAEDGYTF. CDR3 bases: TGCGCCAGCAGCTTGGTGGCAGAAGATGGCTACACCTTC. The chain employs TRBV5-1 and TRBJ1-2; D remains unclear. Between the trimmed V and J ends, which lost 0 bases and 6 bases, there was a span of 9 bases. The CDR3 spans 13 residues. Germline V CDR1 and CDR2: SGHRS, YFSETQ. Drawing the rest from reference TRBV5-1 and TRBJ1-2, the complete variable domain is KAGVTQTPRYLIKTRGQQVTLSCSPISGHRSVSWYQQTPGQGLQFLFEYFSETQRNKGNFPGRFSGRQFSNSRSEMNVSTLELGDSALYLCASSLVAEDGYTFGSGTRLTVV.

This clone is a singleton in its sample. The V and J genes are TRBV28 and TRBJ1-4, with TRBD1 matching 7 bases. Germline CDR1 is MDHEN and CDR2 is SYDVKM. The CDR3 has 16 amino acids. V lost 3 bases and J lost 5; bases outside the gene matches: 9. The CDR3 is CASSFPPEGQNEKLFF. The CDR3 bases are TGTGCCAGCAGTTTTCCTCCGGAGGGACAGAATGAAAAACTGTTTTTT.

The chain has TRBV4-3 and TRBJ2-5; 8 bases map to TRBD2. Germline assignment: CDR1 LGHNA and CDR2 YSLEER. The CDR3 runs to 17 residues. The trim removed 3 bases at V and 2 bases at J, leaving 11 bases unmatched. The CDR3 protein is CASSQGASGSGQETQYF. The CDR3 nucleotides are TGCGCCAGCAGCCAGGGGGCGAGCGGGAGTGGGCAAGAGACCCAGTACTTC.

V and J are TRBV30 and TRBJ1-2, with D possibly being TRBD1 (6 bases). This CDR3 contains 12 residues. The V end lost 5 bases, the J end lost 2 bases, and 9 bases lay between the germline ends. CDR1 is GTSNPN and CDR2 is SVGIG in the germline V gene (reference sequence). The CDR3 sequence: CAWWDTNYGYTF. CDR3 sequence (DNA): TGTGCCTGGTGGGACACGAACTATGGCTACACCTTC.

The rearrangement joins TRBV5-1 to TRBJ1-2; weak D call: TRBD1 (6 bases). Per germline, CDR1 SGHRS and CDR2 YFSETQ. CDR3 length equals 15 residues. Trimming stripped 0 bases from V and 6 bases from J, with 15 bases between. In nucleotides, the CDR3 is TGCGCCAGCAGCTTGGAGCAGGGGCTGTACCATGGCTACACCTTC. Its translation is CASSLEQGLYHGYTF.

V gene TRBV4-1 combines with J gene TRBJ1-2, with a possible D match to TRBD1 (6 bases). CDR3 length equals 18 residues. The V end was cut by 4 bases, the J end by 2 bases, with 23 bases between. Germline V gives CDR1 MGHRA, CDR2 YSYEKL. The DNA for the CDR3 is TGCGCCAGCAGCCCAGACTGGTCGACAGGTGCCCTCAACTATGGCTACACCTTC. Encoded protein: CASSPDWSTGALNYGYTF.